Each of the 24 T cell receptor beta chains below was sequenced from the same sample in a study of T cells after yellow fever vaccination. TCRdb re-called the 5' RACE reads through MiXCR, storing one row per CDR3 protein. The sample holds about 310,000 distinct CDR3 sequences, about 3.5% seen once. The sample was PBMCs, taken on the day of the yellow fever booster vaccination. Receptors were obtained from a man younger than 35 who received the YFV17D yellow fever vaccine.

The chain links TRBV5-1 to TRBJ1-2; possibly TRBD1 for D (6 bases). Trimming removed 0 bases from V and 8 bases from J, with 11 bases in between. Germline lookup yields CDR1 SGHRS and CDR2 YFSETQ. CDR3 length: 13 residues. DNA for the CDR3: TGCGCCAGCAGCTTGGGTGGGACATGGGGCTACACCTTC. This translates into CASSLGGTWGYTF. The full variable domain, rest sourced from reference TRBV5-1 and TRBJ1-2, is KAGVTQTPRYLIKTRGQQVTLSCSPISGHRSVSWYQQTPGQGLQFLFEYFSETQRNKGNFPGRFSGRQFSNSRSEMNVSTLELGDSALYLCASSLGGTWGYTFGSGTRLTVV.

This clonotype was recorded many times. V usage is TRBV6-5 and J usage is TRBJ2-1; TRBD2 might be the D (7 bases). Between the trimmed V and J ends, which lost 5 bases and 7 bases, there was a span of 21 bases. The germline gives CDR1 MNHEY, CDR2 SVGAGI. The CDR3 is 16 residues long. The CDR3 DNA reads TGTGCCAGCAGTGGGGGAGGGGGTAGGGTATGGAATGAGCAGTTCTTC. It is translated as CASSGGGGRVWNEQFF.

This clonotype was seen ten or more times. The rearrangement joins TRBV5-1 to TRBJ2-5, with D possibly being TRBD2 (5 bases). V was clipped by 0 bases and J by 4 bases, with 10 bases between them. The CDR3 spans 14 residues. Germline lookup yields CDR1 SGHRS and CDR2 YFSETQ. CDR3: CASSLVEGAETQYF. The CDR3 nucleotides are TGCGCCAGCAGCTTGGTCGAGGGCGCAGAGACCCAGTACTTC.

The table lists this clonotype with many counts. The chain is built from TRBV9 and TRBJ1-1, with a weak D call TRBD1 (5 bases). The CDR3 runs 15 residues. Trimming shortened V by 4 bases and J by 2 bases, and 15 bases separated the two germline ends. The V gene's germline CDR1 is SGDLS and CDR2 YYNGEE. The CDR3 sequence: CASSPSAGQNTEAFF. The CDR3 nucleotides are TGTGCCAGCAGCCCGAGTGCGGGGCAAAACACTGAAGCTTTCTTT.

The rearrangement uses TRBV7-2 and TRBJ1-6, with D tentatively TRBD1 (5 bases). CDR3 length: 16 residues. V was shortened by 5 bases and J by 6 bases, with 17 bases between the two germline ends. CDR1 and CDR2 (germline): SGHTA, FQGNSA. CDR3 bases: TGTGCCAGCAGCCGAGGAGTGACAGATACTAATTCACCCCTCCACTTT. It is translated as CASSRGVTDTNSPLHF.

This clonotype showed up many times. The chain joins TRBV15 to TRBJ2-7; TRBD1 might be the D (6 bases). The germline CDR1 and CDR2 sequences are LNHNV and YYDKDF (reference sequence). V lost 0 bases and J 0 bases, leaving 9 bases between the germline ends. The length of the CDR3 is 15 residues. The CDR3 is CATSRDRGPSYEQYV. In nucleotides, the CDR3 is TGTGCCACCAGCAGAGACAGGGGCCCCTCCTACGAGCAGTACGTC.

CDR3 DNA sequence: TGTGCCAGCAGAGCCTCGGACGGCCGGGACGCTTTCTTT. This encodes CASRASDGRDAFF. J is TRBJ1-1 and V is TRBV25-1, with a tentative D call TRBD1 (5 bases). CDR1 MGHDK and CDR2 SYGVNS come from the germline V gene. Trimming shortened V by 6 bases and J by 11 bases, and 19 bases separated the two germline ends. The CDR3 is made up of 13 amino acids.

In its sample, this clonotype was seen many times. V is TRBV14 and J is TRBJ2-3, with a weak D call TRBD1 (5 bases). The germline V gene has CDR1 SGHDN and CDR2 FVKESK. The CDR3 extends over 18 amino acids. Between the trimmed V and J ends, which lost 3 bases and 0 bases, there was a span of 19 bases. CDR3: CASSHFQMAQDSTDTQYF. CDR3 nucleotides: TGTGCCAGCAGCCACTTCCAGATGGCACAGGATAGCACAGATACGCAGTATTTT.

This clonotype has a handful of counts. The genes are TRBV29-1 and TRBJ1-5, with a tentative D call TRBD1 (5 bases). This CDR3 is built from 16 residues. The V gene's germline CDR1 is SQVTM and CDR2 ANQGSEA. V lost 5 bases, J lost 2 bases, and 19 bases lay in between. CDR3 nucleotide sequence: TGCAGCGTTCCGGGACTTCACTCCGGGGGCAATCAGCCCCAGCATTTT. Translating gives CSVPGLHSGGNQPQHF. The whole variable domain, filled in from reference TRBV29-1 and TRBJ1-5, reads SAVISQKPSRDICQRGTSLTIQCQVDSQVTMMFWYRQQPGQSLTLIATANQGSEATYESGFVIDKFPISRPNLTFSTLTVSNMSPEDSSIYLCSVPGLHSGGNQPQHFGDGTRLSIL.

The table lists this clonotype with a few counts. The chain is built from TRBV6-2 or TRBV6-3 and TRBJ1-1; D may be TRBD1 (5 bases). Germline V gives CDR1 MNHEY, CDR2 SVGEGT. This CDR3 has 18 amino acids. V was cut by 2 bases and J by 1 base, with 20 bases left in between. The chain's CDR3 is CASSYELSTRRGNTEAFF. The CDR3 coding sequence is TGTGCCAGCAGTTACGAGCTCAGCACAAGAAGGGGGAACACTGAAGCTTTCTTT.

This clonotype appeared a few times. CDR3 sequence reads: CASSLVGGEQYV. The CDR3 nucleotides read TGTGCCAGCAGTTTAGTCGGGGGCGAGCAGTACGTC. V and J are TRBV28 and TRBJ2-7; the D gene is possibly TRBD2 (6 bases). Germline CDR1 MDHEN, CDR2 SYDVKM. V lost 2 bases to trimming and J lost 6 bases, with 8 bases between them. The CDR3 is 12 residues long.

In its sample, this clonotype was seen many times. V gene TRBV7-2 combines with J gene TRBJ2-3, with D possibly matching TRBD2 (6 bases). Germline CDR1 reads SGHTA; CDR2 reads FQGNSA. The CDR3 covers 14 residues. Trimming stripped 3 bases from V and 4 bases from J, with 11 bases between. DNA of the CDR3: TGTGCCAGCAGCTTCCTGGGAGGCCCAGATACGCAGTATTTT. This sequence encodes CASSFLGGPDTQYF.

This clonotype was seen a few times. CDR3 amino acids: CASSLAEGGGYTF. The CDR3 DNA follows: TGTGCCAGCAGCTTAGCGGAAGGAGGTGGCTACACCTTC. This sequence joins TRBV7-2 and TRBJ1-2, with D unresolved. V gave up 0 bases and J gave up 7 bases, with 9 bases separating them. The CDR3 consists of 13 residues. Per germline, CDR1 SGHTA and CDR2 FQGNSA.

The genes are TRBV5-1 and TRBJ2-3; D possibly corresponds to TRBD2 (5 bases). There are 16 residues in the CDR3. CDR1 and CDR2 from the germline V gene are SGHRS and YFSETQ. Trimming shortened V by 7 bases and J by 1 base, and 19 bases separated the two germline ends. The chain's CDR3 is CASSAAGVGGTDTQYF. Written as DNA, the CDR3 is TGCGCCAGCTCCGCGGCGGGTGTTGGCGGCACAGATACGCAGTATTTT.

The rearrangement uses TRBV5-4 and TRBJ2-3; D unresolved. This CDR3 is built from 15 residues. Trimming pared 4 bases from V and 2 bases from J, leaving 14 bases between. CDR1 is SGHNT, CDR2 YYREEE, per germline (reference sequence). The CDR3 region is CASSLGSPNTDTQYF. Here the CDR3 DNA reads TGTGCCAGCAGCCTGGGCAGCCCCAACACAGATACGCAGTATTTT.

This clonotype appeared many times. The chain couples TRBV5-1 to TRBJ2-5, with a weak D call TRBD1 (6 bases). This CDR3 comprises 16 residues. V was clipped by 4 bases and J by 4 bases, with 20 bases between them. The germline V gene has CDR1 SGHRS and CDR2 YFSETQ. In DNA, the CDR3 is TGCGCCAGCAGCCCTCAGGGGCAGTTCAGGGGAGAGACCCAGTACTTC. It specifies CASSPQGQFRGETQYF.

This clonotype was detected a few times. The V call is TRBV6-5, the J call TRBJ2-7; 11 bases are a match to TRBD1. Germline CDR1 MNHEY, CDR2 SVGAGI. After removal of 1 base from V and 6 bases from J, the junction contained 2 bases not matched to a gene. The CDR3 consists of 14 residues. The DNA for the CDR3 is TGTGCCAGCAGTTACTGGGGGACAGGGGGCGAGCAGTACTTC. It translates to CASSYWGTGGEQYF.

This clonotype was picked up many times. CDR3 DNA: TGTGCCAGCAGCCAAGGGACACTCCACTACGAGCAGTACGTC. It yields the protein CASSQGTLHYEQYV. The chain has TRBV3-1 and TRBJ2-7; perhaps TRBD1 as D (5 bases). V lost 1 base to trimming and J lost 3 bases, with 10 bases between them. Germline CDR1 and CDR2: LGHDT and YNNKEL (reference sequence). This CDR3 region has 14 residues.

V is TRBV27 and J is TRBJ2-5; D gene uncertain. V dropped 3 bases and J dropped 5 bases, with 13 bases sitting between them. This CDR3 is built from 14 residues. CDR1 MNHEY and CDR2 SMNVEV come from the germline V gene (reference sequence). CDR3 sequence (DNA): TGTGCCAGCAGTTTCAGGCGTGGCAGGGAGACCCAGTACTTC. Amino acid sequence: CASSFRRGRETQYF.

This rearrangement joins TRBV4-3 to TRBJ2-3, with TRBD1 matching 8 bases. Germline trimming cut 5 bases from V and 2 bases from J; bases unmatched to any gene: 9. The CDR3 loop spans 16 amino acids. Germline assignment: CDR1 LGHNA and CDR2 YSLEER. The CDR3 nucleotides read TGCGCCAGCAGCGTGGGACAGGTGGGGGCCACAGATACGCAGTATTTT. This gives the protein CASSVGQVGATDTQYF.

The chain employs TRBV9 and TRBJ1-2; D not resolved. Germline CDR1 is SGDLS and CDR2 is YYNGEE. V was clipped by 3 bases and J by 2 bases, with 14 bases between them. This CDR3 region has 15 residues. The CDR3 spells CASSAAGAPNYGYTF. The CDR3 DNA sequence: TGTGCCAGCAGCGCGGCAGGCGCCCCGAACTATGGCTACACCTTC.

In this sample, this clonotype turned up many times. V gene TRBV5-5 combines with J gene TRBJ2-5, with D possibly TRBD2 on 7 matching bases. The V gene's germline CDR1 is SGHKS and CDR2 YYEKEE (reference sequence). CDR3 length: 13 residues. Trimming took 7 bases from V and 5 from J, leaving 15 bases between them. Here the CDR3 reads CASEAGARETQYF. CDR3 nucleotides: TGTGCCAGCGAGGCGGGGGCTCGGGAGACCCAGTACTTC.

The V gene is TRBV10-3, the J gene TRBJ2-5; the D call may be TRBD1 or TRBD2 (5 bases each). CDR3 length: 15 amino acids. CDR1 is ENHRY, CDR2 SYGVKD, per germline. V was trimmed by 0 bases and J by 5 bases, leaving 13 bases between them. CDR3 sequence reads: CAISESGDTRETQYF. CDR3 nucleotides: TGTGCCATCAGTGAGTCGGGGGATACACGGGAGACCCAGTACTTC.

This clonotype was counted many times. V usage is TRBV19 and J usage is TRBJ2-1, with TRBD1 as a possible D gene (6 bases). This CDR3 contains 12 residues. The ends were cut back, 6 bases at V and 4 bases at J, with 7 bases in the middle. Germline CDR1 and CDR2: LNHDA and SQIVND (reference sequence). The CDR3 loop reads CASRDRYNEQFF. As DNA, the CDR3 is TGTGCCAGTAGAGACAGGTACAATGAGCAGTTCTTC.